These T cell receptor beta chains were read from a single sample in a study of blood T cell repertoires in COVID-19. The protocol was immunoSEQ multiplex PCR, while the TCRdb copy is restricted to in-frame clones and leaves out a portion. In the table there are under 200,000 clones, roughly nine tenths of which are singletons. What was sequenced was peripheral blood. The receptors originated from a man between 65 and 85 years old with active or convalescent COVID-19. CDR3s include the opening cysteine and the closing phenylalanine or tryptophan. D genes are given only for firm matches. Some rows mark clone size as missing; the rest say once, few, many or name a class of expanded clone.

CDR3 DNA	CDR3 protein	CDR3 length	D gene	V gene	clone size	J gene
TGTGCCAGTAAGGGCGGCGGGATAAACTACAATGAGCAGTTCTTC	CASKGGGINYNEQFF	15	.	TRBV19	once	TRBJ2-1
TGCGCCAGCAGCTTGGCATTCGGACGGACAGGGCTTACTGAAGCTTTCTTT	CASSLAFGRTGLTEAFF	17	TRBD1	TRBV5-1	.	TRBJ1-1
TGTGCCAGCAGTCTATCCGAGAACACTGAAGCTTTCTTT	CASSLSENTEAFF	13	.	TRBV6-2/TRBV6-3	once	TRBJ1-1
TGTGCCAGCAGTTTCCCCAAGGGGCATTCCTATAATTCACCCCTCCACTTT	CASSFPKGHSYNSPLHF	17	.	TRBV28	.	TRBJ1-6
TGTGCCAGCAGCCAAGATTTGGGGCTAGCGTGGGGAGATACGCAGTATTTT	CASSQDLGLAWGDTQYF	17	.	TRBV14	.	TRBJ2-3
TGTGCCAGCAGCTTGGGCGACAGGCAGCTCGGGAACACCATATATTTT	CASSLGDRQLGNTIYF	16	.	TRBV5-8	.	TRBJ1-3
TGTGCCAGCAATTCCGTGTCTTTTGCGGCTTTCTTT	CASNSVSFAAFF	12	.	TRBV28	.	TRBJ1-1
TGTGCCAGCAGTCCCCGGGGGAGGCGGCAGCCCCAGCATTTT	CASSPRGRRQPQHF	14	.	TRBV28	once	TRBJ1-5
TGTGCCAGTAGTATAGCAAAGGGGGCAAGCTCTGGGGCCAACGTCCTGACTTTC	CASSIAKGASSGANVLTF	18	TRBD1	TRBV19	.	TRBJ2-6
TGTGCCAGCACCCGGGAGGGTGAAGGGAACATTCAGTACTTC	CASTREGEGNIQYF	14	TRBD2	TRBV25-1	.	TRBJ2-4